The 22 T cell receptor beta chains given below trace back to one sample, sequenced in a study of T cells after yellow fever vaccination. MiXCR was run by TCRdb on the 5' RACE reads, yielding one entry per CDR3 protein. Seen here are 110,000 to 150,000 distinct CDR3 sequences, under 8% observed once, and the top ten hold more than 0.6%. The specimen comprised CD4+ T cells sorted from PBMCs, sampled 10 days after the yellow fever booster vaccination. These receptors all stem from a man younger than 40 who received the YFV17D yellow fever vaccine.

As to this clonotype: A read error may explain this, as a much larger clone is one base away. This chain links TRBV2 with TRBJ1-5; no definite D call. CDR3 length: 15 residues. V lost 6 bases, J lost 0 bases, and 12 bases lay in between. The V gene's germline CDR1 is SNHLY and CDR2 FYNNEI. The CDR3 DNA reads as TGTGCCAGCAGGGTCCGGTGGAATAGCAATCAGCCCCAGCATTTT. This gives the protein CASRVRWNSNQPQHF.

This clonotype has just a few counts. The V gene is TRBV4-1, the J gene TRBJ2-3; 8 nucleotides line up with TRBD2. V trimming: 3 bases; J trimming: 4 bases; junction bases outside the gene matches: 9. The germline gives CDR1 MGHRA, CDR2 YSYEKL. This CDR3 is built from 16 residues. The CDR3 DNA sequence: TGCGCCAGCAGCCAGAGGGTTACTAGCGGTTCAGATACGCAGTATTTT. Translated, it gives CASSQRVTSGSDTQYF.

The chain joins TRBV7-6 to TRBJ2-6, with a weak D call TRBD1 (5 bases). Germline CDR1 and CDR2: SGHVS and FNYEAQ. The CDR3 consists of 18 residues. The V and J ends lost 3 bases and 5 bases respectively, with 20 bases between them. CDR3 protein: CASSLFGDSSGRANVLTF. The CDR3 DNA follows: TGTGCCAGCAGCTTGTTTGGAGACAGTTCCGGGCGGGCCAACGTCCTGACTTTC.

This clonotype was found many times. The chain links TRBV24-1 to TRBJ2-1, with TRBD2 identical over 7 bases. V lost 8 bases to trimming and J lost 5 bases; unmatched junction nucleotides: 14. This CDR3 region has 16 residues. Germline CDR1 is KGHDR and CDR2 is SFDVKD. CDR3 region: CATMSSSSGKNNEQFF. The CDR3 DNA is TGTGCCACCATGAGTTCGTCCAGCGGGAAGAACAATGAGCAGTTCTTC.

Many counts were recorded for this clonotype. J is TRBJ2-7 and V is TRBV9; 8 bases align to TRBD1. Germline V CDR1 and CDR2: SGDLS, YYNGEE. There are 15 residues in the CDR3. Trimming cost V 4 bases and J 0 bases; bases outside gene matches: 6. The CDR3 nucleotides read TGTGCCAGCAGCCCTCGGGACAGGAGCTCCTACGAGCAGTACTTC. It yields the protein CASSPRDRSSYEQYF.

Many counts were recorded for this clonotype. The CDR3 nucleotides are TGTGCCACCAGTGATAGGACTAGATCCTTTTATGAGCAGTTCTTC. This sequence encodes CATSDRTRSFYEQFF. The genes are TRBV24-1 and TRBJ2-1; TRBD2 agrees at 7 bases. J gave up 8 bases and V 3 bases, and 9 bases lay outside the gene matches. Germline V gene data show CDR1 as KGHDR and CDR2 as SFDVKD. The CDR3 spans 15 residues.

This clonotype was seen ten or more times. This rearrangement joins TRBV7-2 to TRBJ2-7; unclear D gene. The CDR3 is 14 amino acids. CDR1 and CDR2 from the germline V gene are SGHTA and FQGNSA. V dropped 3 bases and J dropped 3 bases, with 12 bases sitting between them. The CDR3 bases are TGTGCCAGCAGCTTGGGCCGTCAGATCTACGAGCAGTACTTC. As protein: CASSLGRQIYEQYF.

This clonotype showed up many times. CDR3 bases: TGCGCCAGCAGCCAAGACGAACTATACACCGGGGAGCTGTTTTTT. Translated: CASSQDELYTGELFF. The chain links TRBV4-3 to TRBJ2-2; unclear D gene. The V end was cut by 0 bases, the J end by 3 bases, with 8 bases between. CDR1 is LGHNA and CDR2 is YSLEER in the germline V gene. The CDR3 length is 15 residues.

This clonotype was found many times. The chain couples TRBV30 to TRBJ2-1, with D perhaps matching TRBD2 (5 bases). CDR1 and CDR2 from the germline V gene are GTSNPN and SVGIG (reference sequence). V was shortened by 1 base and J by 13 bases, with 14 bases between the two germline ends. CDR3 length: 12 residues. DNA for the CDR3: TGTGCCTGGAGTGGCGGGTCAATGAGACAGTTCTTC. Translating gives CAWSGGSMRQFF. The full variable domain, completed using reference TRBV30 and TRBJ2-1, is SQTIHQWPATLVQPVGSPLSLECTVEGTSNPNLYWYRQAAGRGLQLLFYSVGIGQISSEVPQNLSASRPQDRQFILSSKKLLLSDSGFYLCAWSGGSMRQFFGPGTRLTVL.

This clonotype was detected only once. The chain carries TRBV29-1 and TRBJ2-7, with TRBD1 matching over 9 bases. The ends lost 7 bases at V and 3 bases at J; junction bases unmatched: 10. Germline lookup yields CDR1 SQVTM and CDR2 ANQGSEA. The CDR3 is 14 amino acids. CDR3 DNA sequence: TGCAGCGCCGCGGTTGGGACAGGGCTCTACGAGCAGTACTTC. This translates into CSAAVGTGLYEQYF.

Only one count was recorded for this clonotype. The chain combines TRBV28 with TRBJ2-3, with 8 bases lining up with TRBD1. The CDR3 has 15 amino acids. J was trimmed by 0 bases and V by 5 bases; bases with no gene match: 4. The V gene's germline CDR1 is MDHEN and CDR2 SYDVKM. DNA of the CDR3: TGTGCCAGCAGTAGGACAGGGTCTAGCACAGATACGCAGTATTTT. It codes for CASSRTGSSTDTQYF.

The chain couples TRBV7-9 to TRBJ2-7; a possible D gene is TRBD1 (5 bases). V was cut by 5 bases and J by 3 bases, with 14 bases left in between. The germline V gene encodes CDR1 SEHNR and CDR2 FQNEAQ (reference sequence). The CDR3 consists of 14 residues. The CDR3 nucleotides are TGTGCCAGCAGCGGTGGTACAGGTCTCTACGAGCAGTACTTC. This translates into CASSGGTGLYEQYF.

This clonotype came up a few times. The chain employs TRBV30 and TRBJ2-3; 11 bases line up with TRBD2. CDR1 and CDR2 from the germline V gene are GTSNPN and SVGIG (reference sequence). Losses at the gene ends were 0 bases for V and 6 bases for J; bases not matched to a gene: 5. The CDR3 sequence is 15 residues long. The CDR3 sequence: CAWSVLAGAGDTQYF. CDR3 DNA: TGTGCCTGGAGTGTACTAGCGGGAGCGGGGGATACGCAGTATTTT.

This clonotype showed up many times. CDR3 bases: TGTGCCACCAGTGACCCGACAGGGGGCGGGGGCAATGAGCAGTTCTTC. This sequence encodes CATSDPTGGGGNEQFF. The chain carries TRBV24-1 and TRBJ2-1, with 10 nucleotides matching TRBD1. Trimming removed 4 bases from V and 6 bases from J; junction bases left unmatched: 8. The CDR3 runs 16 residues. In germline, CDR1 is KGHDR, CDR2 SFDVKD.

In its sample, this clonotype was seen many times. The chain has TRBV5-4 and TRBJ2-5, with 9 bases that match TRBD2. The CDR3 sequence is 17 residues long. The trim removed 2 bases at V and 3 bases at J, leaving 11 bases unmatched. Germline V lookup: CDR1 SGHNT, CDR2 YYREEE (reference sequence). The CDR3 region has the DNA TGTGCCAGCAGCTTAGGCGGGAGGGCCAGTGTGGAAGAGACCCAGTACTTC. This encodes CASSLGGRASVEETQYF.

As to this clonotype: The junction and the germline gene differ at one end; a read error may be behind it. The chain employs TRBV18 and TRBJ2-2, with 8 bases matching TRBD1. From germline, CDR1 is KGHSH and CDR2 LQKENI. The CDR3 is 16 residues long. This chain's CDR3 is CASSPPTGANTGALFF. The CDR3 bases are TGTGCCAGCTCACCCCCGACAGGGGCGAACACCGGGGCGCTGTTTTTT.

There are a few counts of this clonotype. The genes are TRBV20-1 and TRBJ2-3, with 16 bases identical to TRBD2. The junction had 21 bases not matched to a gene; V was cut back by 6 bases and J by 9 bases. Germline lookup yields CDR1 DFQATT and CDR2 SNEGSKA (reference sequence). This CDR3 spans 19 amino acids. CDR3 residues: CSAGVGGTSGRAGSSTQYF. CDR3 DNA: TGCAGTGCAGGGGTGGGGGGGACTAGCGGGAGGGCCGGGAGCTCCACGCAGTATTTT.

This clonotype was counted ten times or more. This chain connects TRBV7-2 to TRBJ2-1; TRBD2 aligns across 13 bases. J gave up 8 bases and V 5 bases, and 9 bases lay outside the gene matches. Germline V lookup: CDR1 SGHTA, CDR2 FQGNSA. The CDR3 consists of 16 residues. In nucleotides, the CDR3 is TGTGCCAGCAGCCCCTGGACTAGCGGGAGTCGGTATGAGCAGTTCTTC. Amino acid sequence: CASSPWTSGSRYEQFF.

The V call is TRBV20-1, the J call TRBJ1-6; a possible D gene is TRBD1 (6 bases). CDR1 is DFQATT, CDR2 SNEGSKA, per germline (reference sequence). This CDR3 is 15 amino acids long. Trimming shortened V by 0 bases and J by 10 bases, and 16 bases separated the two germline ends. CDR3 region: CSARDRDTRPSPLHF. CDR3 nucleotides: TGCAGTGCTAGAGATCGGGACACCCGTCCCTCACCCCTCCACTTT.

The J gene is TRBJ1-1, the V gene TRBV4-3, with D uncertain. The CDR3 sequence is 15 residues long. Germline lookup yields CDR1 LGHNA and CDR2 YSLEER. Trimming stripped 0 bases from V and 2 bases from J, with 10 bases between. The CDR3 nucleotides are TGCGCCAGCAGCCAAGATATCTGGGGAAACACTGAAGCTTTCTTT. It codes for CASSQDIWGNTEAFF.

There are many counts of this clonotype. The rearrangement uses TRBV20-1 and TRBJ1-1; a weak D match, TRBD1 (5 bases). Germline assignment: CDR1 DFQATT and CDR2 SNEGSKA (reference sequence). V was pared by 8 bases and J by 5 bases, with 18 bases between. This CDR3 has 13 amino acids. The CDR3 DNA is TGCAGTACCTTGGGTCGGGGACGAACTGAAGCTTTCTTT. This translates into CSTLGRGRTEAFF.

This clonotype was counted only a few times. The J gene is TRBJ2-1, the V gene TRBV15; D is uncertain. This CDR3 region has 12 residues. The germline V and J ends were trimmed by 0 bases and 8 bases, with 5 bases remaining between them. From germline, CDR1 is LNHNV and CDR2 YYDKDF (reference sequence). CDR3 amino acids: CATSRDRYEQFF. The CDR3, as DNA: TGTGCCACCAGCAGAGATCGGTATGAGCAGTTCTTC.